Sequencing of this TCR beta chain was carried out in a study of cytotoxic CD8 clonotypes in ibrutinib-treated CLL. Study-level information: An average of about 250,000 productive templates and some 100,000 productive rearrangements was obtained per sample.

General study points: There were few public clonotypes, and on treatment they contracted or stayed stable. Clonality was higher at baseline than in age-matched healthy donors and tracked circulating CD8+ T-cell counts. Sustained-remission and progressing patients were not sampled at matched times.

In the case of this clone: The antigen is not known.

Sequenced by immunoSEQ multiplex PCR; TCRdb stores in-frame clones only, minus some. The sample contains about 130,000 clones, about 85% of which appear only once. The length of the CDR3 is 15 residues. This sequence originates from a human donor with chronic lymphocytic leukemia. The chain links TRBV12-1 to TRBJ1-5; TRBD1 is the table's D call, not checked against the DNA. TRBV12-1 is noted as a pseudogene. Sequenced here: PBMCs, sampled after 24 months of ibrutinib treatment. The CDR3 sequence is CASSSGQNSNQPQHF. The CDR3 bases are TGTGCCAGCAGCTCCGGACAAAATAGCAATCAGCCCCAGCATTTT.